These 20 T cell receptor beta chains originate from one sample sequenced in a study of blood T cell repertoires in COVID-19. Sequencing was performed with immunoSEQ multiplex PCR; in TCRdb, only in-frame clones are kept and a portion is missing. The sample holds 150,000 to 200,000 clones, roughly 85% seen once. The sample comprised peripheral blood. The source is a woman aged 30 to 39 with acute or convalescent COVID-19.

The V call is TRBV6-6, the J call TRBJ1-3; no clear D. V was clipped by 6 bases and J by 8 bases, with 8 bases between them. This CDR3 comprises 11 residues. CDR1 is MNHNY and CDR2 is SVGAGI in the germline V gene (reference sequence). The CDR3 region is CASSQGDTIYF. The CDR3 DNA reads TGTGCCAGCAGCCAAGGAGACACCATATATTTT.

V is TRBV28 and J is TRBJ2-7; TRBD1 might be the D (6 bases). The CDR3 has 12 residues. Looked up from germline, CDR1 is MDHEN and CDR2 is SYDVKM. V lost 10 bases to trimming and J lost 4 bases, with 14 bases between them. CDR3 bases: TGTGCCACCGGATCAGGGGCTTACGAGCAGTACTTC. Amino acids: CATGSGAYEQYF.

The gene calls are TRBV5-1 and TRBJ2-3; D remains ambiguous. Trimming left V 4 bases short and J 9 bases short, with 15 bases between. Germline V CDR1 and CDR2: SGHRS, YFSETQ. The CDR3 covers 13 residues. DNA for the CDR3: TGCGCCAGCAGCGACCGACCCGGTAGCACGCAGTATTTT. As protein: CASSDRPGSTQYF. The whole variable domain, filled in from reference TRBV5-1 and TRBJ2-3, reads KAGVTQTPRYLIKTRGQQVTLSCSPISGHRSVSWYQQTPGQGLQFLFEYFSETQRNKGNFPGRFSGRQFSNSRSEMNVSTLELGDSALYLCASSDRPGSTQYFGPGTRLTVL.

The chain joins TRBV7-9 to TRBJ2-5; TRBD1 matches 9 bases. This CDR3 is built from 15 residues. CDR1 is SEHNR and CDR2 is FQNEAQ in the germline V gene (reference sequence). V was clipped by 7 bases and J by 5 bases; unmatched bases: 11. CDR3 nucleotide sequence: TGTGCCAGCAACCAGATGGGACAGGGAGGGGAGACCCAGTACTTC. As protein: CASNQMGQGGETQYF.

This clone has just one count. This chain joins TRBV6-1 and TRBJ1-1; 7 positions match TRBD1. The CDR3 totals 14 residues. V lost 3 bases, J lost 1 base, and 2 bases stayed unmatched. The germline V gene encodes CDR1 MNHNS and CDR2 SASEGT. The CDR3 coding sequence is TGTGCCAGCAGTGATTGGGACAGGAACACTGAAGCTTTCTTT. Protein sequence: CASSDWDRNTEAFF.

This sequence joins TRBV18 and TRBJ1-1; no definite D call. The V end was cut by 5 bases, the J end by 0 bases, with 10 bases between. This CDR3 spans 14 amino acids. Germline CDR1 KGHSH, CDR2 LQKENI. The CDR3 reads CASSLGVMNTEAFF. CDR3 DNA: TGTGCCAGCTCATTAGGAGTGATGAACACTGAAGCTTTCTTT.

J is TRBJ2-7 and V is TRBV5-1; 9 bases agree with TRBD1. Germline values: CDR1 SGHRS, CDR2 YFSETQ. Trimming cost V 4 bases and J 0 bases; bases outside gene matches: 8. The CDR3 is 16 amino acids. Here the CDR3 DNA reads TGCGCCAGCAGCAGCAACAGGGGGCGGAACTCCTACGAGCAGTACTTC. As protein: CASSSNRGRNSYEQYF. The full variable domain, its missing parts supplied by reference TRBV5-1 and TRBJ2-7, is KAGVTQTPRYLIKTRGQQVTLSCSPISGHRSVSWYQQTPGQGLQFLFEYFSETQRNKGNFPGRFSGRQFSNSRSEMNVSTLELGDSALYLCASSSNRGRNSYEQYFGPGTRLTVT.

This clone has at least ten counts. V is TRBV7-9 and J is TRBJ2-7; 7 positions agree with TRBD1. The germline V gene has CDR1 SEHNR and CDR2 FQNEAQ (reference sequence). The CDR3 has 16 amino acids. The junction had 12 bases not matched to a gene; V was cut back by 4 bases and J by 3 bases. The CDR3 DNA sequence: TGTGCCAGCAGCTCCCTCCGGCCAGGGGGATACTACGAGCAGTACTTC. Translation gives CASSSLRPGGYYEQYF.

This chain uses TRBV5-1 with TRBJ2-7; TRBD1 might be the D (6 bases). Germline CDR1 is SGHRS and CDR2 is YFSETQ. Trimming removed 0 bases from V and 4 bases from J, with 14 bases in between. This CDR3 spans 15 amino acids. CDR3 protein: CASSLVQGYWYEQYF. The CDR3 bases are TGCGCCAGCAGCTTGGTTCAGGGGTACTGGTACGAGCAGTACTTC.

The chain links TRBV28 to TRBJ1-5; D might be TRBD1 (6 bases). This CDR3 has 12 residues. Trimming removed 5 bases at V and 7 bases at J, with 9 bases between. Germline V gene lookup returns CDR1 MDHEN and CDR2 SYDVKM. The CDR3 protein is CASSNRVQPQHF. For the CDR3, the DNA is TGTGCCAGCAGTAACAGGGTCCAGCCCCAGCATTTT.

In this sample, this clone turned up a few times. The chain employs TRBV5-6 and TRBJ1-2; 7 bases map to TRBD1. The CDR3 sequence is 16 residues long. With V trimmed by 1 base and J by 5 bases, 11 bases remained unmatched. Germline V gene sequence: CDR1 SGHDT, CDR2 YYEEEE. CDR3 in amino acids: CASSLWGTVILYGYTF. The DNA of the CDR3 is TGTGCCAGCAGCTTGTGGGGGACAGTTATACTGTATGGCTACACCTTC.

V is TRBV19 and J is TRBJ1-5, with a weak D call TRBD1 (6 bases). This CDR3 is 12 amino acids long. V lost 5 bases and J lost 8, with 10 bases in between. The germline CDR1 and CDR2 sequences are LNHDA and SQIVND (reference sequence). CDR3 in DNA: TGTGCCAGTAGTGACAGGTCGGAGCCCCAGCATTTT. This codes for CASSDRSEPQHF.

The V call is TRBV3-1 (or the pseudogene TRBV3-2), the J call TRBJ1-6; 8 bases map to TRBD1. Germline V gives CDR1 LGHDT, CDR2 YNNKEL (reference sequence). CDR3 length equals 16 residues. The trim removed 5 bases at V and 7 bases at J, leaving 10 bases unmatched. The CDR3 region is CASSSCRDRKNSPLHF. In DNA form, the CDR3 reads TGTGCCAGCAGCTCATGCCGGGACAGGAAAAATTCACCCCTCCACTTT.

The chain is built from TRBV6-4 and TRBJ1-2; D is ambiguous. CDR3 length: 16 amino acids. Germline V lookup: CDR1 MRHNA, CDR2 SNTAGT. Trimming removed 0 bases from V and 8 bases from J, with 19 bases in between. CDR3 sequence (DNA): TGTGCCAGCAGTGACTCGGAGGGTTTTTGGGTCTACGGCTACACCTTC. Residues: CASSDSEGFWVYGYTF.

The gene calls are TRBV20-1 and TRBJ1-6; no firm D call. Trimming cost V 3 bases and J 14 bases, with 11 bases left between them. The length of the CDR3 is 11 residues. Germline V gives CDR1 DFQATT, CDR2 SNEGSKA (reference sequence). The CDR3 is CSARPPSALHF. Here the CDR3 DNA reads TGCAGTGCTAGGCCCCCTTCGGCCCTCCACTTT.

V gene TRBV9 combines with J gene TRBJ2-7; 9 positions match TRBD2. J was trimmed by 2 bases and V by 0 bases; bases with no gene match: 3. Per the germline V gene, CDR1 is SGDLS and CDR2 is YYNGEE. The CDR3 consists of 15 residues. CDR3: CASSVGASGTYEQYF. Here the CDR3 DNA reads TGTGCCAGCAGCGTAGGGGCTAGCGGGACCTACGAGCAGTACTTC. The whole variable domain, remainder taken from reference TRBV9 and TRBJ2-7, is DSGVTQTPKHLITATGQRVTLRCSPRSGDLSVYWYQQSLDQGLQFLIQYYNGEERAKGNILERFSAQQFPDLHSELNLSSLELGDSALYFCASSVGASGTYEQYFGPGTRLTVT.

The chain couples TRBV11-2 to TRBJ1-2, with TRBD1 matching over 8 bases. This CDR3 contains 15 residues. V lost 5 bases and J lost 4; bases outside the gene matches: 9. In germline, CDR1 is SGHAT, CDR2 FQNNGV. The CDR3 sequence is CASSPDRAGSYGYTF. CDR3 in DNA: TGTGCCAGCAGCCCGGACAGGGCTGGTAGCTATGGCTACACCTTC. The variable domain in full, completed from reference TRBV11-2 and TRBJ1-2, reads EAGVAQSPRYKIIEKRQSVAFWCNPISGHATLYWYQQILGQGPKLLIQFQNNGVVDDSQLPKDRFSAERLKGVDSTLKIQPAKLEDSAVYLCASSPDRAGSYGYTFGSGTRLTVV.

This clone was seen only a few times. The genes are TRBV7-2 and TRBJ2-1; 8 bases are shared with TRBD1. This CDR3 has 15 amino acids. Germline CDR1 reads SGHTA; CDR2 reads FQGNSA. The V and J ends lost 0 bases and 6 bases, in that order; junction bases with no gene match: 4. The chain's CDR3 is CASSLAMTGANEQFF. The CDR3 coding sequence is TGTGCCAGCAGCTTAGCCATGACAGGGGCCAATGAGCAGTTCTTC.

The chain combines TRBV28 with TRBJ1-5; D is possibly TRBD1 (6 bases). V shed 3 bases and J shed 4 bases, with 13 bases lying between them. Germline V gene data show CDR1 as MDHEN and CDR2 as SYDVKM. The length of the CDR3 is 15 residues. CDR3 loop: CASSFEDRKNQPQHF. CDR3 nucleotide sequence: TGTGCCAGCAGTTTCGAAGACAGGAAAAATCAGCCCCAGCATTTT.

The genes are TRBV30 and TRBJ1-2, with D possibly being TRBD1 (5 bases). Germline CDR1 is GTSNPN and CDR2 is SVGIG (reference sequence). CDR3 length equals 15 residues. Trimming left V 0 bases short and J 8 bases short, with 19 bases between. Written as DNA, the CDR3 is TGTGCCTGGAGTGTTGGGGCAGCCAAAGTTGTCGGCTACACCTTC. Its translation: CAWSVGAAKVVGYTF.